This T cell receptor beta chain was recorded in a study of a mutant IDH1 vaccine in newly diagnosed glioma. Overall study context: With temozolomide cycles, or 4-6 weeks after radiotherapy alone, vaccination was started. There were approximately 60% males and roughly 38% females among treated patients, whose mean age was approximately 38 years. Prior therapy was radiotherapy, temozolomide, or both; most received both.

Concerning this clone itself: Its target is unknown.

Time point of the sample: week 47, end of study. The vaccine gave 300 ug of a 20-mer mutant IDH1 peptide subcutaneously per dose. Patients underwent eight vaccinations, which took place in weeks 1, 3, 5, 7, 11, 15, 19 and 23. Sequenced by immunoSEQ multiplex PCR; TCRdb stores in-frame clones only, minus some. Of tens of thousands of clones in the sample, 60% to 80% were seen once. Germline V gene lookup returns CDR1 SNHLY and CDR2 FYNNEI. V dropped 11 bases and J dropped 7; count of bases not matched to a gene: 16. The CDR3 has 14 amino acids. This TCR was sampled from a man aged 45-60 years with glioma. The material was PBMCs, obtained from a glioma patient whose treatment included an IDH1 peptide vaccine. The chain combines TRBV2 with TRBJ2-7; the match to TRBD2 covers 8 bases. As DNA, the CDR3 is TGTGCCTCTAAATGGGAGTCTAGCGGGCTGGAGCAGTACTTC. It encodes CASKWESSGLEQYF. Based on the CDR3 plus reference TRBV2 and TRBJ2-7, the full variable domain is EPEVTQTPSHQVTQMGQEVILRCVPISNHLYFYWYRQILGQKVEFLVSFYNNEISEKSEIFDDQFSVERPDGSNFTLKIRSTKLEDSAMYFCASKWESSGLEQYFGPGTRLTVT.